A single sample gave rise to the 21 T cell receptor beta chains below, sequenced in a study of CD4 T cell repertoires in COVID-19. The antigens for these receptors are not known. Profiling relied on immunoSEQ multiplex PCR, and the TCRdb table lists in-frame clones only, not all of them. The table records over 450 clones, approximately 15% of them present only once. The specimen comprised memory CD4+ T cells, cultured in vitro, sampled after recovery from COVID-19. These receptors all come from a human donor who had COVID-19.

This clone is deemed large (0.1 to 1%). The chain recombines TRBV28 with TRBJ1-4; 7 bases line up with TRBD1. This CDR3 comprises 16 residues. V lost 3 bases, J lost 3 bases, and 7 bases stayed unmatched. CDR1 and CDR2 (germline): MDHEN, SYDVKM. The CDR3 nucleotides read TGTGCCAGCAGTTTGAGACAGGGTTCAGCTAATGAAAAACTGTTTTTT. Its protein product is CASSLRQGSANEKLFF.

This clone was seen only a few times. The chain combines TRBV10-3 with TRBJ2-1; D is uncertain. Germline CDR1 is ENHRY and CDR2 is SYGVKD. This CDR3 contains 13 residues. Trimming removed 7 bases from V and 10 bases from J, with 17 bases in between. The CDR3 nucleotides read TGTGCCATCAAGAGGAGCGCCCTTGCGGAGCAGTTCTTC. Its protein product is CAIKRSALAEQFF.

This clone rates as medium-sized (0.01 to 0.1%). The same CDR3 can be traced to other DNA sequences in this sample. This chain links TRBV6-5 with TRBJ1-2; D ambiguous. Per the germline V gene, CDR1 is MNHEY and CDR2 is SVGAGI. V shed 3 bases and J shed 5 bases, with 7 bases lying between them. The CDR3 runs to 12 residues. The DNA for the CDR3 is TGTGCCAGCAGTTATGGGCGGTATGGCTACACCTTC. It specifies CASSYGRYGYTF.

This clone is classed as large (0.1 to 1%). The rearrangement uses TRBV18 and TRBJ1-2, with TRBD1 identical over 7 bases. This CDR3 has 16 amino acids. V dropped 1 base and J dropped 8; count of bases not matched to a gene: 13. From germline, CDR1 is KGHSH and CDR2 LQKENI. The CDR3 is CASSPLKSQGQEGYTF. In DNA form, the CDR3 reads TGTGCCAGCTCACCACTCAAATCACAGGGGCAGGAGGGCTACACCTTC.

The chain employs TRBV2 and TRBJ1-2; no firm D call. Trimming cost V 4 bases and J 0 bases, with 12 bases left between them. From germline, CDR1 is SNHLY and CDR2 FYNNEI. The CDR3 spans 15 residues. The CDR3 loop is CASSVADNANYGYTF. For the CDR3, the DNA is TGTGCCAGCAGTGTGGCAGACAACGCTAACTATGGCTACACCTTC.

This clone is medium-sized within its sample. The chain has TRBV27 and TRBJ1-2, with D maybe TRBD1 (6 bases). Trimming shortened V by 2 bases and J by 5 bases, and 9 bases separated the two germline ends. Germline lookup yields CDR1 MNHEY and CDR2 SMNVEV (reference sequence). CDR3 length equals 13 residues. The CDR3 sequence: CASSLAQGYGYTF. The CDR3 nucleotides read TGTGCCAGCAGTTTAGCCCAGGGGTATGGCTACACCTTC.

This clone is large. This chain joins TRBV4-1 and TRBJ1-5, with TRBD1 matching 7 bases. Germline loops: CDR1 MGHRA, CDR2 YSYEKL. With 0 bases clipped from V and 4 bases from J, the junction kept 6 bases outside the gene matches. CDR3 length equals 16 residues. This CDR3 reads CASSQDSRTGNQPQHF. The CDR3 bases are TGCGCCAGCAGCCAAGACTCGAGGACAGGTAATCAGCCCCAGCATTTT.

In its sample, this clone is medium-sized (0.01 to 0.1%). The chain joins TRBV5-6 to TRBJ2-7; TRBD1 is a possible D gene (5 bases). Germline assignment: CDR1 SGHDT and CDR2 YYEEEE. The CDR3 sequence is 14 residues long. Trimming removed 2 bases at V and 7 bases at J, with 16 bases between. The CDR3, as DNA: TGTGCCAGCAGCTTAAGGACAAGAAACGGGGAGCAGTACTTC. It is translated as CASSLRTRNGEQYF.

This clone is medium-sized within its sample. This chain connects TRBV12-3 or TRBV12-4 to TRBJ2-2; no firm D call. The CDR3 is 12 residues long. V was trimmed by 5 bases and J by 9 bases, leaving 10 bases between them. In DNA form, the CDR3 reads TGTGCCAGCAGTGCCCGACACTGGGAGCTGTTTTTT. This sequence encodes CASSARHWELFF.

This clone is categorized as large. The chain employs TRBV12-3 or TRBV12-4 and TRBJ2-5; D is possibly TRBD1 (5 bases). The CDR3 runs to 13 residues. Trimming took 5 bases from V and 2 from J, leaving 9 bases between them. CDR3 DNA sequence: TGTGCCAGCAGTCCAGGGTTACAAGAGACCCAGTACTTC. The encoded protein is CASSPGLQETQYF.

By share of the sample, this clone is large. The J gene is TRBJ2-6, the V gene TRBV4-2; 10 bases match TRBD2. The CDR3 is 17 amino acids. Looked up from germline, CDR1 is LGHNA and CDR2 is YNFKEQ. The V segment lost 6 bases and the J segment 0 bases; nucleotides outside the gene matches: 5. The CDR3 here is CASRSGGALSGANVLTF. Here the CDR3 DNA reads TGTGCCAGCAGGAGCGGGGGGGCCCTCTCTGGGGCCAACGTCCTGACTTTC.

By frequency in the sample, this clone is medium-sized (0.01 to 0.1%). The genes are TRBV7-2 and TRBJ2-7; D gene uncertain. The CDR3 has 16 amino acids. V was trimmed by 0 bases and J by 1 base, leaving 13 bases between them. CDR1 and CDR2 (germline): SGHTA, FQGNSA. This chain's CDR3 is CASSLAGQVLSYEQYF. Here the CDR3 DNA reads TGTGCCAGCAGCTTAGCGGGCCAAGTTCTATCCTACGAGCAGTACTTC. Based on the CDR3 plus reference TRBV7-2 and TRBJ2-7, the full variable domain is GAGVSQSPSNKVTEKGKDVELRCDPISGHTALYWYRQSLGQGLEFLIYFQGNSAPDKSGLPSDRFSAERTGGSVSTLTIQRTQQEDSAVYLCASSLAGQVLSYEQYFGPGTRLTVT.

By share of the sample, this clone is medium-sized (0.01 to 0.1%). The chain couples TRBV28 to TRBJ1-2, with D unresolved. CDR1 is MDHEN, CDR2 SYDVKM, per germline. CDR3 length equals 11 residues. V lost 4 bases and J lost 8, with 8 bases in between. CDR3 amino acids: CASSYRQGYTF. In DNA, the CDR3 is TGTGCCAGCAGTTACCGCCAGGGCTACACCTTC.

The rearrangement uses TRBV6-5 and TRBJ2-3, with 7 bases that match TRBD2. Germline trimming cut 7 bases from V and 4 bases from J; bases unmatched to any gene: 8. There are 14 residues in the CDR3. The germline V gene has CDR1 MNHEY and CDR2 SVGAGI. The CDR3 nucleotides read TGTGCCAGCACACGGACTAGTTCCGCAGATACGCAGTATTTT. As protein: CASTRTSSADTQYF.

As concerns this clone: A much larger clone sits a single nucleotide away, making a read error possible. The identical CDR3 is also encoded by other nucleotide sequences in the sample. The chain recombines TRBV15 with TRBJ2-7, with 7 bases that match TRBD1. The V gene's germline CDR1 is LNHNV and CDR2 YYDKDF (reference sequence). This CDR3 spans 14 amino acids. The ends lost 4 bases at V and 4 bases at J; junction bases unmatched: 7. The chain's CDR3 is CATSTDRGLYEQYF. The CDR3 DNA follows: TGTGCCACCAGCACGGATAGGGGGCTTTACGAGCAGTACTTC.

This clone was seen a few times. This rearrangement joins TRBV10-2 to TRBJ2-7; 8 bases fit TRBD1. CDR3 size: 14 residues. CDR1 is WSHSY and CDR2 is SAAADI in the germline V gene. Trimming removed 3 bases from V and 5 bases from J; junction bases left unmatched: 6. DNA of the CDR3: TGCGCCAGCAGTGATGGGCAGGGGGCCCACGAGCAGTACTTC. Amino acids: CASSDGQGAHEQYF.

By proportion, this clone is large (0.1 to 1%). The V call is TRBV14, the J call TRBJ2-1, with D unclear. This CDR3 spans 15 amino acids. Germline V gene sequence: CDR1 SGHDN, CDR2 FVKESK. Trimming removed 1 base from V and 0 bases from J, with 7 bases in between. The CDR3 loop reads CASSQGRSSYNEQFF. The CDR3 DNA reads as TGTGCCAGCAGCCAAGGACGGAGCTCCTACAATGAGCAGTTCTTC.

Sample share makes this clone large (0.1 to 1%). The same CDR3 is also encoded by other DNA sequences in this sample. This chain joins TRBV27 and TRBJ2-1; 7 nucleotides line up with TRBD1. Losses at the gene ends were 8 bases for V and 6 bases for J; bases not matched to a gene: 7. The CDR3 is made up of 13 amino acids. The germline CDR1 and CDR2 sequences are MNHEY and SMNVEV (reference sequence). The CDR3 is CASRRTGGNEQFF. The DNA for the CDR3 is TGTGCCAGCCGCAGGACAGGCGGCAATGAGCAGTTCTTC.

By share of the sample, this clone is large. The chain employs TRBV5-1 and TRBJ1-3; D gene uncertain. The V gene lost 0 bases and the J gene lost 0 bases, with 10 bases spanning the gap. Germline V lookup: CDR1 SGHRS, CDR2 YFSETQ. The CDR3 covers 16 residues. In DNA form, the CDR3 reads TGCGCCAGCAGCTTGGGGGTCCCTTCCTCTGGAAACACCATATATTTT. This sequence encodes CASSLGVPSSGNTIYF.

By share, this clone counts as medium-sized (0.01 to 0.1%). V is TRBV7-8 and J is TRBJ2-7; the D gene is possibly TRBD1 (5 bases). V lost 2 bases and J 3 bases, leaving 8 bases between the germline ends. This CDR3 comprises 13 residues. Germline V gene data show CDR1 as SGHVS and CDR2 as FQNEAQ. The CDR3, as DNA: TGTGCCAGCAGCTTATTCCAGGGCTACGAGCAGTACTTC. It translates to CASSLFQGYEQYF. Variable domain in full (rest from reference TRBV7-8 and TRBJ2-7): GAGVSQSPRYKVAKRGQDVALRCDPISGHVSLFWYQQALGQGPEFLTYFQNEAQLDKSGLPSDRFFAERPEGSVSTLKIQRTQQEDSAVYLCASSLFQGYEQYFGPGTRLTVT.

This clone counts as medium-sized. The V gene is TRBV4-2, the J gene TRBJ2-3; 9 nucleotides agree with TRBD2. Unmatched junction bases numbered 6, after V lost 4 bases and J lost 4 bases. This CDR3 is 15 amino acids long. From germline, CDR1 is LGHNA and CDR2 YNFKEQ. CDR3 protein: CASSRSGTSSDTQYF. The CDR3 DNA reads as TGTGCCAGCAGCCGCTCCGGGACTAGCTCAGATACGCAGTATTTT.